The clone carrying this TCR beta chain was found a few times. The data stem from a study of blood T cells in healthy people across ages. The ends were cut back, 3 bases at V and 8 bases at J, with 13 bases in the middle. The CDR3 totals 14 residues. Germline V gene lookup returns CDR1 MNHEY and CDR2 SMNVEV (reference sequence). A second roughly 6 to 11 cycle PCR used barcoded and J-beta primers. TCRdb called the 5' RACE reads again in MiXCR, with one record for every CDR3 protein. The table lists hundreds of thousands of distinct CDR3 sequences, around a fifth of them singletons. Each donor gave ten milliliters of peripheral blood.

Sequencing was carried out using blood. The chain links TRBV27 to TRBJ1-4; D might be TRBD1 (5 bases). The clonotype was recovered from a man aged 70-80 years in good health. The CDR3 here is CASSFRGAQEKLFF. CDR3 bases: TGTGCCAGCAGTTTTCGTGGGGCACAAGAAAAACTGTTTTTT.